A selection of T cell receptor beta chains follows, all from one sample in a study of identical twins. TCRdb itself ran the 5' RACE reads through MiXCR, one entry per CDR3 protein. This table has 700,000 to 950,000 distinct CDR3 sequences, 9% to 15% appearing once. The sample also formed part of further work on yellow fever vaccine responses in identical twins.

Sequenced material: PBMCs. The source of these receptors is a woman under 30 in good health. Both conserved end residues are part of each CDR3. D genes are given only for firm matches. Part of the rows lack a size; the others show once, few, many or a class for expanded clones.

clone_size	v_call	j_call	d_call	cdr3_length	cdr3_nt	cdr3_aa
-	TRBV2	TRBJ2-1	TRBD1	14	TGTGCCAGCAGAAGACGGGACAGTAGCAATGAGCAGTTCTTC	CASRRRDSSNEQFF
-	TRBV12-3/TRBV12-4	TRBJ2-3	-	15	TGTGCCAGCACCCCTCGACCCGGGGTAACAGATACGCAGTATTTT	CASTPRPGVTDTQYF
-	TRBV3-1	TRBJ2-7	-	17	TGTGCCAGCAGCCCCGGCCCGGCTAGGGGGAACTCCTACGAGCAGTACTTC	CASSPGPARGNSYEQYF
-	TRBV7-6	TRBJ2-1	TRBD2	15	TGTGCCAGCAGCTCAGCGGGAGGGATATACAATGAGCAGTTCTTC	CASSSAGGIYNEQFF
-	TRBV7-6	TRBJ1-2	-	15	TGTGCCAGCAGCCCCTGGGAGGGGCCCAACTATGGCTACACCTTC	CASSPWEGPNYGYTF
few	TRBV6-1	TRBJ2-3	TRBD2	14	TGTGCCAGCAGGACTAGCGGGAGCGCAGATACGCAGTATTTT	CASRTSGSADTQYF
-	TRBV29-1	TRBJ2-2	-	17	TGCAGCGTTGAAGGCTTGGGACCGGTCTTGGGGACCGGGGAGCTGTTTTTT	CSVEGLGPVLGTGELFF
-	TRBV12-3/TRBV12-4	TRBJ1-1	TRBD1	16	TGTGCCAGCAGTTCCCAGGGGGCTAGTACGATGGCTGAAGCTTTCTTT	CASSSQGASTMAEAFF
few	TRBV11-1	TRBJ2-5	TRBD1	14	TGTGCCAGCAGCATATGGACAGGCCAAGAGACCCAGTACTTC	CASSIWTGQETQYF
few	TRBV28	TRBJ2-3	TRBD2	18	TGTGCCAGCGGCGTTCCACAACCGGCTAGCGGGAGGGGGTCCCCGCAGTATTTT	CASGVPQPASGRGSPQYF
few	TRBV6-5	TRBJ2-1	TRBD1	16	TGTGCCAGCAGTTACTCGTGGGACAGGGGTAACAATGAGCAGTTCTTC	CASSYSWDRGNNEQFF
-	TRBV7-2	TRBJ1-4	-	15	TGTGCCAGCAGCACAGGGTCCGGACCTTTCGAAAAACTGTTTTTT	CASSTGSGPFEKLFF
many	TRBV5-1	TRBJ2-5	TRBD2	18	TGCGCCAGCAGCTGGACCGCTGGGACTAGCGGTTCTCAAGAGACCCAGTACTTC	CASSWTAGTSGSQETQYF
-	TRBV7-8	TRBJ1-4	TRBD1	16	TGTGCCAGCAGCTTAAACCGGGACAGGGTCTACGAAAAACTGTTTTTT	CASSLNRDRVYEKLFF
few	TRBV5-1	TRBJ2-7	TRBD2	15	TGCGCCAGCAGCTCTTTTCCGGGAGGCGGCTACGAGCAGTACTTC	CASSSFPGGGYEQYF
many	TRBV12-3/TRBV12-4	TRBJ2-1	TRBD2	15	TGTGCCAGCACCGGAAGCGGGGTTGAATACAATGAGCAGTTCTTC	CASTGSGVEYNEQFF
few	TRBV12-3/TRBV12-4	TRBJ2-2	-	13	TGTGCCAGCAGTTCAAGACTAGCCGGGGAGCTGTTTTTT	CASSSRLAGELFF
many	TRBV5-1	TRBJ1-1	-	15	TGCGCCAGCAGCAGACAGGACGGGTGGAACACTGAAGCTTTCTTT	CASSRQDGWNTEAFF
-	TRBV3-1	TRBJ1-2	-	14	TGTGCCAGCAGCCAAGATTTATACAGCTATGGCTACACCTTC	CASSQDLYSYGYTF
few	TRBV14	TRBJ2-7	-	13	TGTGCCAGCAGCCAGCGGGAAACGGGTGAGCAGTACTTC	CASSQRETGEQYF
-	TRBV5-1	TRBJ1-4	-	15	TGCGCCAGCAGCTTGGACGTATCAACTAATGAAAAACTGTTTTTT	CASSLDVSTNEKLFF
many	TRBV2	TRBJ2-7	-	11	TGTGCCAGCAGTCCAGTCTACGAGCAGTACTTC	CASSPVYEQYF
-	TRBV20-1	TRBJ1-5	TRBD1	18	TGCAGTGCTGTTTACAGGGGGAGCTCCGTTTATAGCAATCAGCCCCAGCATTTT	CSAVYRGSSVYSNQPQHF
few	TRBV5-1	TRBJ2-3	TRBD2	15	TGCGCCAGCAGCTTGTCTAGCGGGAGAGATAATACGCAGTATTTT	CASSLSSGRDNTQYF
-	TRBV7-8	TRBJ2-1	-	14	TGTGCCAGCAGCTTAGTTTTACCCGGGGATGAGCAGTTCTTC	CASSLVLPGDEQFF
few	TRBV5-1	TRBJ2-7	TRBD1	16	TGCGCCAGCAGCTTGGTCGAAGACAGGGGGTTGTACGAGCAGTACTTC	CASSLVEDRGLYEQYF
-	TRBV9	TRBJ2-1	-	14	TGTGCCAGCAGCGACTCCGAGGGTTCCCATGAGCAGTTCTTC	CASSDSEGSHEQFF
few	TRBV7-9	TRBJ1-4	-	13	TGTGCCAGCAGCGCTGCCCCAGGGAGGGAACTGTTTTTT	CASSAAPGRELFF
-	TRBV11-3	TRBJ2-7	-	15	TGTGCCAGCAGCTTCGACCCGGCCCTCTCCCTCGAGCAGTACTTC	CASSFDPALSLEQYF
few	TRBV19	TRBJ2-7	TRBD2	15	TGTGCCAGTAGGTCAGGGACTAGCGGGAGCAACGAGCAGTACTTC	CASRSGTSGSNEQYF
many	TRBV29-1	TRBJ2-5	TRBD1	13	TGCAGCGTCAGACAGGGCGGGCAAGAGACCCAGTACTTC	CSVRQGGQETQYF
-	TRBV5-1	TRBJ2-6	-	18	TGCGCCAGCAGCCCTGGAGGGGACGACAGTCGTGGGGCCAACGTCCTGACTTTC	CASSPGGDDSRGANVLTF
-	TRBV14	TRBJ2-3	TRBD1	15	TGTGCCAGCAGCCAACGGGACAGGGTGACAGATACGCAGTATTTT	CASSQRDRVTDTQYF
-	TRBV10-3	TRBJ2-1	-	11	TGTGCCACGGGGCCCCTCGGTGAGCAGTTCTTC	CATGPLGEQFF
few	TRBV9	TRBJ2-3	-	14	TGTGCCAGCAGCGTAGACCAGTTCCCAGATACGCAGTATTTT	CASSVDQFPDTQYF
-	TRBV4-2	TRBJ2-5	-	14	TGTGCCAGCAGCCAAGGGACACGTCAAGAGACCCAGTACTTC	CASSQGTRQETQYF
-	TRBV24-1	TRBJ2-1	TRBD2	15	TGTGCCACCAGTGATGAGACTAGCTTCTTTAATGAGCAGTTCTTC	CATSDETSFFNEQFF
few	TRBV12-3/TRBV12-4	TRBJ1-4	TRBD1	14	TGTGCCAGCAGTTTCGGGACAGGCAATGAAAAACTGTTTTTT	CASSFGTGNEKLFF
few	TRBV24-1	TRBJ2-3	-	13	TGTGCCACCAGTGTTTCCCCCACAGATACGCAGTATTTT	CATSVSPTDTQYF
once	TRBV28	TRBJ2-7	-	14	TGTGCCAGCACCGATCCAGGGACGACCTACGAGCAGTACTTC	CASTDPGTTYEQYF
-	TRBV2	TRBJ2-3	TRBD2	16	TGTGCCAGCAGTGAAGGGGAGCGGGGGGACACAGATACGCAGTATTTT	CASSEGERGDTDTQYF
few	TRBV6-1	TRBJ2-7	TRBD2	16	TGTGCCAGCAGCCGACGAACTAGCGGGAGTGGCTACGAGCAGTACTTC	CASSRRTSGSGYEQYF
few	TRBV2	TRBJ2-5	TRBD1	16	TGTGCCAGCAGTGGTTGGGCAGGGGGAAAACAAGAGACCCAGTACTTC	CASSGWAGGKQETQYF
many	TRBV5-1	TRBJ2-1	TRBD2	15	TGCGCCAGCAGCTTGGCTAGCGGTGGTAACAATGAGCAGTTCTTC	CASSLASGGNNEQFF
-	TRBV7-3	TRBJ2-1	-	15	TGTGCCAGCAGCTTAAAACAGGGATACTACAATGAGCAGTTCTTC	CASSLKQGYYNEQFF
-	TRBV19	TRBJ1-5	-	15	TGTGCCAGTAGTAGCAGGGGCAGGGGCAATCAGCCCCAGCATTTT	CASSSRGRGNQPQHF
-	TRBV27	TRBJ2-7	-	13	TGTGCCAGCAGTACCAGACTAGGCGACGAGCAGTACTTC	CASSTRLGDEQYF
-	TRBV27	TRBJ2-5	-	16	TGTGCCAGCAGCCCTGCGGGTCTTTCCTTGAGTGAGACCCAGTACTTC	CASSPAGLSLSETQYF
many	TRBV12-3/TRBV12-4	TRBJ2-1	TRBD2	14	TGTGCCAGCAGATTAGCGGGGATCTACAATGAGCAGTTCTTC	CASRLAGIYNEQFF
few	TRBV5-1	TRBJ2-1	TRBD2	16	TGCGCCAGCAGCTTGGGCGGGGGGAACTCCTACAATGAGCAGTTCTTC	CASSLGGGNSYNEQFF
few	TRBV12-3/TRBV12-4	TRBJ2-2	-	13	TGTGCCAGCAGTGGACTGTCGAAGGGGGAGCTGTTTTTT	CASSGLSKGELFF
-	TRBV6-2/TRBV6-3	TRBJ2-3	-	12	TGTGCCAGCAGTTACTTCACAGATACGCAGTATTTT	CASSYFTDTQYF
-	TRBV4-1	TRBJ2-7	TRBD1	15	TGCGCCAGCAGCCGCCCGGGACAGGACTTTAGGGAGCAGTACTTC	CASSRPGQDFREQYF
many	TRBV2	TRBJ2-2	-	11	TGTGCCAGCAGGGACTCCGGGGAGCTGTTTTTT	CASRDSGELFF
few	TRBV25-1	TRBJ2-2	TRBD1	14	TGTGCCAGCAGTTGGGACAGGACAACCGGGGAGCTGTTTTTT	CASSWDRTTGELFF
many	TRBV4-1	TRBJ2-1	-	14	TGCGCCAGCAGTCCATACTCAGGCGTCAATGAGCAGTTCTTC	CASSPYSGVNEQFF
few	TRBV20-1	TRBJ1-5	-	13	TGCAGTGCTAGAGGGAACTGGGATCAGCCCCAGCATTTT	CSARGNWDQPQHF
few	TRBV7-9	TRBJ2-3	TRBD2	17	TGTGCCAGCAGACCCCGCCAGGGTGGCGGGAGTCGAGATACGCAGTATTTT	CASRPRQGGGSRDTQYF
-	TRBV5-1	TRBJ2-5	-	14	TGCGCCAGCAGGGAAGGGACGGTCCAAGAGACCCCGTACTTC	CASREGTVQETPYF